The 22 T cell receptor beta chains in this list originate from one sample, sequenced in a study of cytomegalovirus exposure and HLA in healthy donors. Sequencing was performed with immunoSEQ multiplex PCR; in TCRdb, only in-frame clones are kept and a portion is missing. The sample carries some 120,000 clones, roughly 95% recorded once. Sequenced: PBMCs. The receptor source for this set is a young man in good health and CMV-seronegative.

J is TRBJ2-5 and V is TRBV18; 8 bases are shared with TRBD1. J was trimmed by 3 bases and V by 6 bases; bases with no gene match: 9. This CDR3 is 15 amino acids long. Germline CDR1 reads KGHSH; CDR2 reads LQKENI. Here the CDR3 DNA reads TGTGCCAGCTCTCTAGACAGGGGACAGAAAGAGACCCAGTACTTC. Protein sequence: CASSLDRGQKETQYF.

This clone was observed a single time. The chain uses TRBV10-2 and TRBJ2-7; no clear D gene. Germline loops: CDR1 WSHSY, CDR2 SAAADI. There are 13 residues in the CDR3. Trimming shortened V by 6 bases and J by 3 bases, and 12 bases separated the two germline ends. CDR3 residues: CASRAYPNYEQYF. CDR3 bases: TGCGCCAGCAGAGCTTACCCAAACTACGAGCAGTACTTC.

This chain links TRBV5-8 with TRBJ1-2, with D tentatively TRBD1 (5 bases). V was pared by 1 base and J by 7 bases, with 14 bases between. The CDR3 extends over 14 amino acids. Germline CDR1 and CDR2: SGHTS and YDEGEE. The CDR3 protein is CASSLWGGTLGYTF. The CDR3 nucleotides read TGTGCCAGCAGCTTGTGGGGGGGGACTCTTGGCTACACCTTC.

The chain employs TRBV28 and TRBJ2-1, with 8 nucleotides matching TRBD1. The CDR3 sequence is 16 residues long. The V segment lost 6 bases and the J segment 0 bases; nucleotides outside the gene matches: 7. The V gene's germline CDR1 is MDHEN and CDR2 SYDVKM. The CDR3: CASSFLTGGSYNEQFF. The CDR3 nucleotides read TGTGCCAGCAGCTTTCTCACAGGGGGCTCCTACAATGAGCAGTTCTTC.

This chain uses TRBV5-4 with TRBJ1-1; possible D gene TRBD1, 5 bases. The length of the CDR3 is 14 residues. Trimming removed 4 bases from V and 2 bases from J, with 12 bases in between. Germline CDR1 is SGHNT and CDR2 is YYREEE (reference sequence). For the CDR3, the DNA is TGTGCCAGCAGCCCCGGGGGATCAAACACTGAAGCTTTCTTT. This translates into CASSPGGSNTEAFF.

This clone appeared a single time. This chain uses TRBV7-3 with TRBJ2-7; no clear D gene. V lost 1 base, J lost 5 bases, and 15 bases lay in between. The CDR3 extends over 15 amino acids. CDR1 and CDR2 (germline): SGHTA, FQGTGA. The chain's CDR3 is CASSLMGQPLDEQYF. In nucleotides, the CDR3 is TGTGCCAGCAGCTTAATGGGCCAGCCCTTGGACGAGCAGTACTTC.

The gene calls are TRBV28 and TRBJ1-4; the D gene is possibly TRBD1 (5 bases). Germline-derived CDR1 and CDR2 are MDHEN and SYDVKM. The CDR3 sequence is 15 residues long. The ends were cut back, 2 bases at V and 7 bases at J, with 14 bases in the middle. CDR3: CASSLLRTRPEKLFF. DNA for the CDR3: TGTGCCAGCAGTTTACTCCGGACACGGCCTGAAAAACTGTTTTTT.

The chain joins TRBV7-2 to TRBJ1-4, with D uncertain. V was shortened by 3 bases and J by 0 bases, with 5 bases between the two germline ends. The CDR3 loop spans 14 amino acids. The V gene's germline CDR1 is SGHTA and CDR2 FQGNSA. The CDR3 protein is CASSLSSTNEKLFF. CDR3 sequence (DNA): TGTGCCAGCAGCTTGAGCTCAACTAATGAAAAACTGTTTTTT.

The CDR3 bases are TGTGCCATCGGAATCGGACAGGGCAATCAGCCCCAGCATTTT. This sequence encodes CAIGIGQGNQPQHF. The chain links TRBV10-3 to TRBJ1-5; 7 nucleotides match TRBD1. The V segment lost 8 bases and the J segment 2 bases; nucleotides outside the gene matches: 6. This CDR3 comprises 14 residues. The germline V gene encodes CDR1 ENHRY and CDR2 SYGVKD.

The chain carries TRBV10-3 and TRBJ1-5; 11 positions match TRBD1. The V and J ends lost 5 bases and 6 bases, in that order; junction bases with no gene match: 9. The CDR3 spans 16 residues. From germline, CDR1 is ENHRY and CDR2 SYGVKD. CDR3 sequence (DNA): TGTGCCATCAGTCAGGACAGGGGGCTTTCGGGTCAGCCCCAGCATTTT. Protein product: CAISQDRGLSGQPQHF.

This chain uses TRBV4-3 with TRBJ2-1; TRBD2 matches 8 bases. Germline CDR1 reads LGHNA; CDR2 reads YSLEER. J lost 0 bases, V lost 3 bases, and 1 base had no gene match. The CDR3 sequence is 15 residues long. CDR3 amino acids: CASSQGTSSYNEQFF. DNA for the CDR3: TGCGCCAGCAGCCAGGGGACTAGCTCCTACAATGAGCAGTTCTTC.

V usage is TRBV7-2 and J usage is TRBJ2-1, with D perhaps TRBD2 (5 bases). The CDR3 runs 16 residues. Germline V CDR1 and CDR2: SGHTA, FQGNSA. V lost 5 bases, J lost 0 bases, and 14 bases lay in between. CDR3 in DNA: TGTGCCAGCAGCCTACCAGCGGTCCTCTCCTACAATGAGCAGTTCTTC. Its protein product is CASSLPAVLSYNEQFF.

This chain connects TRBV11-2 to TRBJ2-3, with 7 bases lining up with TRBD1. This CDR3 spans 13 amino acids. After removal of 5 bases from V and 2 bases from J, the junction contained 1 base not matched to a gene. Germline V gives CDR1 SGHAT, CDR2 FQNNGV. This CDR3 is CASSRGPTDTQYF. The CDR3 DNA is TGTGCCAGCAGCAGGGGGCCCACAGATACGCAGTATTTT.

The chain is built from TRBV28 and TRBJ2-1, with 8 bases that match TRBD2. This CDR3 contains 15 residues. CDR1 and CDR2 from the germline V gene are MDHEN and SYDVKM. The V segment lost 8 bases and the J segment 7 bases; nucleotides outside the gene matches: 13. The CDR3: CASSPRTSPWNEQFF. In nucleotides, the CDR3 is TGTGCCAGCTCCCCCCGGACTAGCCCGTGGAATGAGCAGTTCTTC.

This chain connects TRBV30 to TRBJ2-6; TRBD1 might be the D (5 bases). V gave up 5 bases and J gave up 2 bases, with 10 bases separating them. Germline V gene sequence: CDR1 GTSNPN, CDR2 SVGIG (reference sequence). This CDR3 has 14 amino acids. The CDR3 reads CAWAQGAGANVLTF. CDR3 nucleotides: TGTGCCTGGGCTCAGGGTGCTGGGGCCAACGTCCTGACTTTC.

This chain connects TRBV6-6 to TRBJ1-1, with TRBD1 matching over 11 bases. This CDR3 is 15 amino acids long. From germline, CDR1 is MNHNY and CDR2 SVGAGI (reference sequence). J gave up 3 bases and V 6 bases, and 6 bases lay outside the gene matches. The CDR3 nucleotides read TGTGCCAGCAGGGAAGGGACAGGGGGGTACACTGAAGCTTTCTTT. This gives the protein CASREGTGGYTEAFF.

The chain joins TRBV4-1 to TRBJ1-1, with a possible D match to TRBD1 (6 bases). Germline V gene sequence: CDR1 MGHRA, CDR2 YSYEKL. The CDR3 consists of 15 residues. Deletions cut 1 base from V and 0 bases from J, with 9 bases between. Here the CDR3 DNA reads TGCGCCAGCAGCCAAGGAGGGGGAATGAACACTGAAGCTTTCTTT. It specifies CASSQGGGMNTEAFF.

The CDR3 DNA reads as TGTGCCAGCAGTTTCGGGCAGGGGCAACAGCCCCAGCATTTT. Translated: CASSFGQGQQPQHF. The rearrangement joins TRBV27 to TRBJ1-5; possibly TRBD1 for D (6 bases). CDR1 is MNHEY, CDR2 SMNVEV, per germline (reference sequence). CDR3 length: 14 amino acids. The ends were cut back, 3 bases at V and 7 bases at J, with 13 bases in the middle.

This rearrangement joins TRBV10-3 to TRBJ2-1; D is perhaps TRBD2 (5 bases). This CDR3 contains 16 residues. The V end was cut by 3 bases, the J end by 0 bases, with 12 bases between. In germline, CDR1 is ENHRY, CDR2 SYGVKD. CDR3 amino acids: CAISDLATYSYNEQFF. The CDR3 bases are TGTGCCATCAGTGATCTAGCAACCTACTCCTACAATGAGCAGTTCTTC.

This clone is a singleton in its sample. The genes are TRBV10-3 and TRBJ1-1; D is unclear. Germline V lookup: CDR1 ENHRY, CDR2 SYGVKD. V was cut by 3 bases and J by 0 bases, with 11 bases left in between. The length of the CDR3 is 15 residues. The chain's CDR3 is CAISEFAGLNTEAFF. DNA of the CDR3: TGTGCCATCAGTGAATTCGCGGGCTTGAACACTGAAGCTTTCTTT.

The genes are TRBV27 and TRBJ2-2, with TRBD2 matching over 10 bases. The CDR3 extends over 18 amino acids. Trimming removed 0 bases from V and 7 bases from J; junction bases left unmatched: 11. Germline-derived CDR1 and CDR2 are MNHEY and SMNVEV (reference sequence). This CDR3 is CASSLSISASGSGGELFF. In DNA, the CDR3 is TGTGCCAGCAGTTTATCGATTTCGGCTAGCGGGAGCGGCGGGGAGCTGTTTTTT.

The CDR3 sequence: CASSTDRGGNYGYTF. DNA for the CDR3: TGTGCCAGCAGCACCGACAGGGGGGGGAACTATGGCTACACCTTC. The chain couples TRBV7-2 to TRBJ1-2; 9 nucleotides line up with TRBD1. Germline trimming cut 5 bases from V and 2 bases from J; bases unmatched to any gene: 6. This CDR3 region has 15 residues. Germline CDR1 is SGHTA and CDR2 is FQGNSA. Complete variable domain (other parts from reference TRBV7-2 and TRBJ1-2): GAGVSQSPSNKVTEKGKDVELRCDPISGHTALYWYRQSLGQGLEFLIYFQGNSAPDKSGLPSDRFSAERTGGSVSTLTIQRTQQEDSAVYLCASSTDRGGNYGYTFGSGTRLTVV.